This T cell receptor (beta chain) appears in the sequencing data of a study of Graves' ophthalmopathy and Graves' hyperthyroidism. The CDR3 has 17 residues. The V end lost 2 bases, the J end lost 5 bases, and 21 bases lay between the germline ends. Germline CDR1 is LGHDT and CDR2 is YNNKEL (reference sequence). TCR beta CDR3 amplification used RNA transcripts. In the first round, RT-PCR was carried out with HTBI primers, and a multiplex PCR formed the second round. TCRdb redid the calling of the multiplex PCR reads with MiXCR, one entry per CDR3 protein. The repertoire holds under 350,000 distinct CDR3 sequences, with roughly 17% as singletons. This clonotype occurred many times.

The sequenced material came from peripheral blood. This chain links TRBV3-1 with TRBJ2-5; the D gene could be TRBD1 or TRBD2 (5 bases each). This receptor was identified in an adult man with Graves' ophthalmopathy. This CDR3 reads CASSQSFLRGRSETQYF. CDR3 DNA sequence: TGTGCCAGCAGCCAAAGTTTTCTGAGGGGTAGGTCGGAGACCCAGTACTTC.